Listed below are T cell receptor beta chains from one sample, sequenced in a study of blood T cell repertoires in COVID-19. Profiling relied on immunoSEQ multiplex PCR, and the TCRdb table lists in-frame clones only, not all of them. This table holds 150,000 to 200,000 clones, roughly 80% found once. The sample was peripheral blood. These receptors originate from an elderly woman with acute or convalescent COVID-19. Each CDR3 is given with its conserved first and last residue. Each record gives: clone size, J gene, D gene, V gene, CDR3 DNA, CDR3 protein. D genes are given only for firm matches. Expanded clones get a size class; other rows say once, few or many, or leave the size out.

.	TRBJ1-2	.	TRBV6-6	TGTGCCAGCAAACAGGGAGCTAACTATGGCTACACCTTC	CASKQGANYGYTF
.	TRBJ1-5	TRBD1	TRBV19	TGTGCCAGTAGTACACAGGGGCACAATCAGCCCCAGCATTTT	CASSTQGHNQPQHF
.	TRBJ2-3	TRBD2	TRBV2	TGTGCCAGCAGTGAAGGCGGGACTAGATCACTTAATACGCAGTATTTT	CASSEGGTRSLNTQYF
few	TRBJ1-1	.	TRBV15	TGTGCCACCAGCAGAGACCCCGCAGGGCAGGGTATTACTGAAGCTTTCTTT	CATSRDPAGQGITEAFF
.	TRBJ2-2	.	TRBV7-9	TGTGCCAGCAGCTTAGCGGCAGTGAACACCGGGGAGCTGTTTTTT	CASSLAAVNTGELFF
.	TRBJ2-7	.	TRBV29-1	TGCAGCGTTGGGGCCGGGAGGGGGCCTTACGAGCAGTACTTC	CSVGAGRGPYEQYF
few	TRBJ2-2	TRBD2	TRBV11-2	TGTGCCAGCAGCTCTCGGGGGGGGTTAGGCACCGGGGAGCTGTTTTTT	CASSSRGGLGTGELFF
.	TRBJ2-5	TRBD2	TRBV7-2	TGTGCCAGCAGCTTAGGCCAGCTAGCGGCCCAAGAGACCCAGTACTTC	CASSLGQLAAQETQYF
once	TRBJ2-1	.	TRBV12-3/TRBV12-4	TGTGCCAGCAGTTTCAGAAGCGGCAATGAGCAGTTCTTC	CASSFRSGNEQFF
few	TRBJ2-2	.	TRBV7-2	TGTGCCAGCAGCTGGGACTCCCTCACCGGGGAGCTGTTTTTT	CASSWDSLTGELFF
.	TRBJ2-2	.	TRBV28	TGTGCCAGCACCCCCCGCGGATATACCACCGGGGAGCTGTTTTTT	CASTPRGYTTGELFF
.	TRBJ2-6	TRBD1	TRBV7-6	TGTGCCAGCAGCTTCGGGCAGGGGGCGCGTGGGGCCAACGTCCTGACTTTC	CASSFGQGARGANVLTF
.	TRBJ1-1	.	TRBV9	TGTGCCAGCAGCGTAGGCGTGCTAGAGTTGGCTTTCTTT	CASSVGVLELAFF
.	TRBJ1-5	.	TRBV28	TGTGCCAGCTCAGAACAGGGCCCCTTGGTGCAGCCCCAGCATTTT	CASSEQGPLVQPQHF
.	TRBJ1-1	.	TRBV11-1	TGTGCCAGCAGCCTCAAACGGGACACTGAAGCTTTCTTT	CASSLKRDTEAFF
.	TRBJ2-3	TRBD2	TRBV27	TGTGCCAGCAGAAGAGCGGGGGGGCTTACAGATACGCAGTATTTT	CASRRAGGLTDTQYF
.	TRBJ2-5	.	TRBV7-9	TGTGCCAGCAGCTTTAACGGAGAGACCCAGTACTTC	CASSFNGETQYF
.	TRBJ1-1	.	TRBV19	TGTGCCAGTAGTATAGGACAGCTGAACACTGAAGCTTTCTTT	CASSIGQLNTEAFF
.	TRBJ2-1	TRBD1	TRBV6-1	TGTGCCAGCAGAACGACAGGGGATCACTACAATGAGCAGTTCTTC	CASRTTGDHYNEQFF
.	TRBJ1-1	.	TRBV19	TGTGCCAGTACCACAATAGGCGGTACTGAAGCTTTCTTT	CASTTIGGTEAFF
.	TRBJ2-1	.	TRBV12-3/TRBV12-4	TGTGCCAGCAGCTTTAGCTACAATGAGCAGTTCTTC	CASSFSYNEQFF
.	TRBJ1-2	TRBD1	TRBV5-5	TGTGCCAGCAGCTTGGCTGGACAGGTTCCTAACTATGGCTACACCTTC	CASSLAGQVPNYGYTF
.	TRBJ1-2	.	TRBV7-9	TGTGCCAGTTTGCCCCTAGTGGGACTTTCTAACTATGGCTACACCTTC	CASLPLVGLSNYGYTF
.	TRBJ2-5	TRBD2	TRBV11-3	TGTGCCAGCAGCTCAATTAACGGGGGGGGACAAGAGACCCAGTACTTC	CASSSINGGGQETQYF
.	TRBJ2-3	.	TRBV7-2	TGTGCCAGCAGCTTTCAGGGTACATCCGATACGCAGTATTTT	CASSFQGTSDTQYF
once	TRBJ2-1	.	TRBV2	TGTGCCAGCAGTGAAATGCGGGGCCAGTACTCCTACAATGAGCAGTTCTTC	CASSEMRGQYSYNEQFF
.	TRBJ1-6	.	TRBV3-1/TRBV3-2	TGTGCCAGCAGCCCGCGCACAGGCACCACACCCCTCCACTTT	CASSPRTGTTPLHF
.	TRBJ2-3	TRBD2	TRBV5-1	TGCGCCAGCAGCTTGAGTAGCGGGAGAGCGCCCACAGATACGCAGTATTTT	CASSLSSGRAPTDTQYF
few	TRBJ1-1	.	TRBV25-1	TGTGCCAGCAGTGTTATGAACACTGAAGCTTTCTTT	CASSVMNTEAFF
.	TRBJ2-7	TRBD2	TRBV18	TGTGCCAGCTCACTAAGACTAGCGGGCATATACGAGCAGTACTTC	CASSLRLAGIYEQYF
.	TRBJ2-2	.	TRBV5-1	TGCGCCAGCAGCTTCGGCGGAGGAGGCACCGGGGAGCTGTTTTTT	CASSFGGGGTGELFF
.	TRBJ2-6	.	TRBV30	TGTGCCTGGAGTCGGCGGCGGGGTCCCTCTGGGGCCAACGTCCTGACTTTC	CAWSRRRGPSGANVLTF
.	TRBJ2-3	.	TRBV7-2	TGTGCCAGCAGCTTAGATCTCCCCCCCGATACGCAGTATTTT	CASSLDLPPDTQYF
.	TRBJ2-7	.	TRBV6-1	TGTGCCAGCAGTGAAGGGGGGCCCCAGTACTTC	CASSEGGPQYF
.	TRBJ2-1	.	TRBV13	TGTGCCAGCAGCTTGGGGACATTCAATGAGCAGTTCTTC	CASSLGTFNEQFF
.	TRBJ1-5	.	TRBV24-1	TGTGCCACCAGTGATTTCAGGGGCTCGGGGCCCCAGCATTTT	CATSDFRGSGPQHF
.	TRBJ1-1	.	TRBV6-5	TGTGCCAGCAGCCAGACATTCACTGAAGCTTTCTTT	CASSQTFTEAFF
few	TRBJ1-1	.	TRBV12-5	TGTGCTAGTCCTTGCTGGGGGCTTGAAGCTTTCTTT	CASPCWGLEAFF
.	TRBJ1-1	.	TRBV5-4	TGTGCCAGCAGCTTGGCACCGGTCGTGAACACTGAAGCTTTCTTT	CASSLAPVVNTEAFF
.	TRBJ2-3	.	TRBV7-2	TGTGCCAGCAGCTTCGGTAGGGGTAGCACAGATACGCAGTATTTT	CASSFGRGSTDTQYF
once	TRBJ2-1	TRBD2	TRBV2	TGTGCCAGCAAACTAGCGGGAGGACCAAGCTCCTACAATGAGCAGTTCTTC	CASKLAGGPSSYNEQFF
.	TRBJ2-7	TRBD2	TRBV2	TGTGCCAGCAGTGATAGCGGGACTAGCTTTGACGAGCAGTACTTC	CASSDSGTSFDEQYF